This TCR beta chain was captured in a study of T cell repertoires in ileal Crohn's disease. Sequenced by immunoSEQ multiplex PCR; TCRdb stores in-frame clones only, minus some. The data show fewer than 10,000 clones, approximately 80% seen once. Germline V gene data show CDR1 as SEHNR and CDR2 as FQNEAQ (reference sequence). V lost 4 bases, J lost 8 bases, and 11 bases lay in between. This CDR3 spans 13 amino acids. This chain connects TRBV7-9 to TRBJ1-4, with D hard to call. The source material was ileal tissue. The origin of this receptor is an adult with Crohn's disease. The CDR3 DNA reads TGTGCCAGCAGCTCCGCCCTTCGGGAAAAACTGTTTTTT. Protein: CASSSALREKLFF.